This paragraph covers one TCR beta chain sequence. The antigen this receptor binds is unknown. It has no much larger one-base neighbor in the sample; base qualities were not kept. The data were taken from a study of shared clonotypes between healthy human individuals (dated by TCRdb to 2019 to 2021). For the wider study: The cohort included three men and a couple of women between 18 and 49 years of age. Libraries were prepared and TCR repertoires were sequenced by different laboratories using diverse techniques, in order to increase sequencing depth and limit assay-specific biases. For each donor, CD4 naive and CD4 memory were each given three plates, CD8 naive was given two plates, and CD8 memory was given one plate. The study deeply sequenced blood TCR repertoires of about five healthy adults to estimate repertoire size and the extent of clonotype sharing between individuals. Between about 0.85 and 10 billion PBMCs per donor were obtained by leukapheresis. The study at large found these results: Incomplete sequencing was indicated by rarefaction of sorted-subset datasets, despite the large sequencing depth. Sampling was restricted to blood, and TCR repertoires in tissues likely differ from the TCR repertoires found in blood. Approximately 4.8% of naive CD4, around 4% of naive CD8, approximately 2% of memory CD4, and more than 0.35% of memory CD8 clonotypes were shared across several donors. Because the study included only a small number of donors, the genetic and exposure-history diversity represented was limited. Pairwise subsampling indicated that sequencing depth was expected to affect the degree of clonotype sharing among donors. Larger estimated clonotype richness was generally found for naive subsets than for memory subsets. Higher generation probabilities were observed for clonotypes shared by all four sorted-subset donors than for non-shared clonotypes.

TCR CDR3 regions were amplified from genomic DNA by multiplex PCR using the deep immunoSEQ assay. For each cell subset, the extracted genomic DNA was distributed evenly across all wells of several immunoSEQ 96-well plates, and each plate served as one replicate. For sorted subsets, approximately 210 ng genomic DNA, equal to about 30,000 T cell genomes, was loaded into each replicate PCR. Purified libraries were quantified with a Qubit 3.0 fluorometer, sized on a Bioanalyzer 2100, and re-quantified with the KAPA Library Quantification kit. A separate single-read 150-cycle Illumina NextSeq 550 flow cell was used to sequence each immunoSEQ 96-well plate. The source study handled its data this way. Because the immunoSEQ output included only junctional sequences and no quality scores, the filtering could not be the same as the filtering used for full-length reads. To assign V/J genes and CDR3, sequences were annotated using PyIR, a Python wrapper for IgBLAST v1.9, with IMGT germline references. Reads were filtered out if the reads had weak V/J assignments (E-value above 1e-6), no CDR3, stop codons, out-of-frame junctions, or ambiguous translated residues. V3J clonotypes were defined as sequences sharing an identical inferred V gene, J gene, and CDR3 amino acid sequence. Percentage overlap between repertoires was computed as shared unique clonotypes divided by the size of the smaller repertoire. RTK rarefaction, the Chao1 estimator, and Recon v2.1 estimates of unobserved clonotypes were used to assess repertoire richness. OLGA was used to compute generation probabilities for all TCRbeta clonotypes that the gDNA method yielded from a few donors. Not all clones reach the TCRdb copy of this immuneACCESS table, which keeps in-frame sequences only. Checked studies attribute under half of the gap to unresolved V genes and leave the rest unexplained. V and J calls and clone size are given by that table; D and trimming were obtained from the DNA. This sample comprises 300,000 to 400,000 clones, roughly 80% of them detected only once. Of the sample, under 11% falls within the top ten clones.

Donors were healthy HIV-negative adults with no recently reported acute infections or vaccinations. Every donor was a Caucasian adult living in Nashville, Tennessee, USA. CD4+ T cells were enriched through magnetic negative selection, after which naive cells were positively selected on CD45RA and the remaining negative fraction served as the memory subset. Blood was obtained by leukapheresis, after which PBMCs were separated by Ficoll-Histopaque density gradient centrifugation and cryopreserved in liquid nitrogen vapor phase. Purity and quantity of every magnetically sorted T cell population were checked by analytical flow cytometry. Genomic DNA was isolated from every sorted fraction and measured by UV absorbance on a Nanodrop 2000c. CDR1 and CDR2 are drawn from the germline V gene: SGHRS, YFSETQ. There are 17 amino acids in the CDR3, from cysteine to phenylalanine inclusive. The entry retains the CDR3 DNA only, 51 bases that are in frame from base 1. Cut back by 1 base and 5 bases, the V and J ends lie 21 bases apart.

Rearrangement joined TRBV5-1 to TRBJ2-5, with the D gene tentatively TRBD1 or TRBD2, based on 5 matching bases in each. Sequences were obtained from memory CD4+ T cells sorted from blood. The cell subset or site label here, explained by the study, means: CD45RA-negative fraction. The clonotype was recovered from a man aged 30 to 39 in good health. In nucleotides, the sequence is TGCGCCAGCAGCTTGAATCGTTCGGGAATCAACAGGGAGACCCAGTACTTC. Protein translation: CASSLNRSGINRETQYF. The reference TRBV5-1 and TRBJ2-5 proteins fill in what lies around the CDR3, so the full variable domain reads KAGVTQTPRYLIKTRGQQVTLSCSPISGHRSVSWYQQTPGQGLQFLFEYFSETQRNKGNFPGRFSGRQFSNSRSEMNVSTLELGDSALYLCASSLNRSGINRETQYFGPGTRLLVL.